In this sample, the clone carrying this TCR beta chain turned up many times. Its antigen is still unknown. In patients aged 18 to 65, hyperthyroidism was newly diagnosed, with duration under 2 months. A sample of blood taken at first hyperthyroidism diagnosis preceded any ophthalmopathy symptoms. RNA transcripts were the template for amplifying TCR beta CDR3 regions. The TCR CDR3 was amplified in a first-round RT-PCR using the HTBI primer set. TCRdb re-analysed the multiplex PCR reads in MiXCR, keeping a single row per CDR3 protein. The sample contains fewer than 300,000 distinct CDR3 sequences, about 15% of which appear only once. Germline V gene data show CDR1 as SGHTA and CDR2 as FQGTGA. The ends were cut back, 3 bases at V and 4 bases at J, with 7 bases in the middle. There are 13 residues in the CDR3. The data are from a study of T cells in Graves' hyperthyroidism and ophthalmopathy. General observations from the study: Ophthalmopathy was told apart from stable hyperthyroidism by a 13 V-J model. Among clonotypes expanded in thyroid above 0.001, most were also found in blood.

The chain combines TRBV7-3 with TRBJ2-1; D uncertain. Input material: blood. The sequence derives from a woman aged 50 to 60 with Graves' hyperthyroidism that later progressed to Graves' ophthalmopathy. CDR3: CASSFTIYNEQFF. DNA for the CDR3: TGTGCCAGCAGCTTTACGATATACAATGAGCAGTTCTTC.